This T cell receptor beta chain was sequenced in a study of T cells in Graves' hyperthyroidism and ophthalmopathy (dated by TCRdb to between 2017 and 2020). Regarding the complete study: Peripheral blood samples were taken at initial diagnosis, before any treatment was given. Prospective prediction of ophthalmopathy was tested in an independent validation cohort consisting of roughly 20 hyperthyroidism patients and around 17 patients who later progressed to ophthalmopathy. After sampling, hyperthyroidism patients received methimazole starting at 30 mg daily, and ophthalmopathy patients received high-dose intravenous methylprednisolone. A discovery cohort of roughly 100 patients, roughly 40 with Graves' ophthalmopathy and about 60 with stable Graves' hyperthyroidism, was used to find distinguishing TCR V-J signatures. The 95 to 100 discovery patients were divided at random into training and test sets in a 7:3 ratio. The paper reports TCR Vbeta CDR3 sequencing of some 140 peripheral blood samples: some 44 ophthalmopathy, 75 to 80 hyperthyroidism and around 17 progressor patients. In addition, the study compared T-cell repertoires in thyroid tissue and in blood from a handful of Graves' hyperthyroidism patients.

This clonotype was seen more than once but under ten times. No cognate antigen has been identified for it. Base qualities are not recorded, but no much larger clone differs from it by a single base. What the work shows at the level of the full study, not this receptor alone: In validation, progression to ophthalmopathy was predicted by the model with approximately 67% sensitivity and approximately 78% specificity, a median of about 6.8 months before onset. Sample size was not statistically predetermined, and investigators were not blinded to group allocation. Most expanded thyroid clonotypes (frequency above 0.001) were also detected in blood, a finding suggesting that blood repertoires may reflect thyroid immune responses. Ophthalmopathy was separated from stable hyperthyroidism by a 13 V-J signature model, with over 85% sensitivity and 81% to 82% specificity obtained in cross-validation and 80%/75% obtained in testing.

A distance of 3 bases separates the germline ends of V and J, which lose 0 bases and 0 bases respectively. Counted from cysteine to phenylalanine, this CDR3 has 15 amino acids. The DNA shown is the 45-base CDR3, in frame from base 1. CDR1 LNHNV and CDR2 YYDKDF were looked up in the germline V gene (reference sequence). The hyperthyroidism patients were between 18 and 65 years old and newly diagnosed, with a disease duration of less than 2 months. Any patient with an uncontrolled infection, another autoimmune disease, pregnancy or lactation was excluded. Diagnoses relied on clinical symptoms, serum thyroxine and TRAb, thyroid ultrasound and orbital computed tomography. Blood from progressor patients was drawn when they were first diagnosed with hyperthyroidism, before any ophthalmopathy symptoms appeared. PBMCs were isolated from about 9.1 ml of fresh peripheral blood by Ficoll-Paque density gradient centrifugation. Progressor patients were initially diagnosed with Graves' hyperthyroidism and developed ophthalmopathy during follow-up. Total RNA was extracted with Trizol reagent, and quality was checked on an Agilent 2100 Bioanalyzer.

The TCR beta CDR3 regions were amplified from RNA transcripts. For the first round of RT-PCR on the TCR CDR3, the HTBI primer set was used together with the Qiagen OneStep RT-PCR kit. A second multiplex PCR round built the libraries, followed by size selection and purification. Sequencing of the libraries was done on an Illumina HiSeq2000 using paired-end 100 bp reads. Per the original workflow: SOAPnuke was used to process the raw data, removing reads that contained adapters or uncalled bases, had a mean Phred below 15, or lacked an exact match to the constant primer or identifier. COPE v1.2.5 was used to merge high-quality paired reads, and clonotypes were defined as unique nucleotide sequences. MiTCR v1.1 was used to align the clonotypes against IMGT TRBV, TRBD and TRBJ reference segments. Analysis was restricted to V-J combinations with a frequency above 0.0001, which covered over 98% of repertoires. A TCS score was defined as the ratio of F50 (clonal expansion) to E x V (chaos), with BLOSUM62-based TCRdist applied between CDR3 peptides within each V-J. Welch's t-statistics and random forest reduced approximately 520 V-J features to about 12, which were used in a naive Bayes classifier (R e1071). The public reads were quality trimmed at Q25 with fastp and then assembled into clones with MiXCR by TCRdb, keeping productive beta chains. When rows share a CDR3 protein, they turn into one entry using the most common DNA and genes. TCRdb, not the authors, supplied the V and J calls. Recorded for this sample are more than 550,000 distinct CDR3 sequences; around 19% of them occurred a single time. The top ten constitute 16% of the sample.

This receptor was identified in a woman aged 50 to 60 with Graves' hyperthyroidism that later progressed to Graves' ophthalmopathy. The rearrangement combines TRBV15 with TRBJ1-6; the D segment cannot be called with confidence. The sequenced sample consisted of blood. The DNA reads TGTGCCACCAGCAGAGACGGCTCCTATAATTCACCCCTCCACTTT. This gives the protein CATSRDGSYNSPLHF. This CDR3, with the reference TRBV15 and TRBJ1-6 proteins standing in past its ends, gives the full variable domain DAMVIQNPRYQVTQFGKPVTLSCSQTLNHNVMYWYQQKSSQAPKLLFHYYDKDFNNEADTPDNFQSRRPNTSFCFLDIRSPGLGDTAMYLCATSRDGSYNSPLHFGNGTRLTVT.